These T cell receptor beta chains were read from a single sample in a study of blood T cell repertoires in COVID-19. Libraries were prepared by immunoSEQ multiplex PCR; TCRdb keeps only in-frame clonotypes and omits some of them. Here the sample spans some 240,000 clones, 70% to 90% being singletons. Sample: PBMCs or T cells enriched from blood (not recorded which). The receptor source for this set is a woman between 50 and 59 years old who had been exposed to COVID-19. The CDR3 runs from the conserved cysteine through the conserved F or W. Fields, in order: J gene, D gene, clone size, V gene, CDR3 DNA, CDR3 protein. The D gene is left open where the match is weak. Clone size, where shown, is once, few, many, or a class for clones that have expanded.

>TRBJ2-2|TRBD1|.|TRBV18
TGTGCCAGCTCACCCCGCCGGGACAGACACACCGGGGAGCTGTTTTTT
CASSPRRDRHTGELFF
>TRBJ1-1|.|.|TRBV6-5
TGTGCCAGCAGTAACCGACAGTCTATTGAAGCTTTCTTT
CASSNRQSIEAFF
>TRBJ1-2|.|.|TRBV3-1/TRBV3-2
TGTGCCAGCAGCCAAGAGCGAGGAAGGGAGGGCTACACCTTC
CASSQERGREGYTF
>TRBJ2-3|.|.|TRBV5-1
TGCGCCAGCAGCTTGGGGGGACTCAACACAGATACGCAGTATTTT
CASSLGGLNTDTQYF
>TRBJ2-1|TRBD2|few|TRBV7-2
TGTGCCAGCAGCCCCCGGACTAGCGGGGGCCTCAATGAGCAGTTCTTC
CASSPRTSGGLNEQFF
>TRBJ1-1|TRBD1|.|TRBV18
TGTGCCAGCTCACCACCTACAGGGGCTTTGACTGAAGCTTTCTTT
CASSPPTGALTEAFF
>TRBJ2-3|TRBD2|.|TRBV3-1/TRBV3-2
TGTGCCAGCGGGCGGGGGAGCCATTCCACAGATACGCAGTATTTT
CASGRGSHSTDTQYF
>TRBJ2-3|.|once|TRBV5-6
TGTGCCAGCAGCATGGACAGTTATACGCAGTATTTT
CASSMDSYTQYF
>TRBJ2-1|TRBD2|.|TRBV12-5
TGTGCTAGTGGGCCAGGGACTAGCGGTTTTAACAATGAGCAGTTCTTC
CASGPGTSGFNNEQFF
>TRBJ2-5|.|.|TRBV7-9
TGTGCCAGCAGCAAACACAGGGAGCAAGAGACCCAGTACTTC
CASSKHREQETQYF
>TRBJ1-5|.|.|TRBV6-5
TGTGCCAGCAGTTCCCGGAGTTATAGCAATCAGCCCCAGCATTTT
CASSSRSYSNQPQHF
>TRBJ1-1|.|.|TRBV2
TGTGCCAGCAGTGGCGAGGGGAACACTGAAGCTTTCTTT
CASSGEGNTEAFF
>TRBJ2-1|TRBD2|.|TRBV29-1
TGCAGCGTTGTCCCGGGGGGGCGGAATGAGCAGTTCTTC
CSVVPGGRNEQFF
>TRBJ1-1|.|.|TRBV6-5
TGTGCCAGCAGTTACTTAGGGAGTTTGAACACTGAAGCTTTCTTT
CASSYLGSLNTEAFF
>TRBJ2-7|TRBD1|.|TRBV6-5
TGTGCCAGCAGTCAGTCCGGGACAGGGGGCTTCGAGCAGTACTTC
CASSQSGTGGFEQYF
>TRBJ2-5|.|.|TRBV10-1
TGCGCCAGCAGTGCGGGGGTCCAAGAGACCCAGTACTTC
CASSAGVQETQYF